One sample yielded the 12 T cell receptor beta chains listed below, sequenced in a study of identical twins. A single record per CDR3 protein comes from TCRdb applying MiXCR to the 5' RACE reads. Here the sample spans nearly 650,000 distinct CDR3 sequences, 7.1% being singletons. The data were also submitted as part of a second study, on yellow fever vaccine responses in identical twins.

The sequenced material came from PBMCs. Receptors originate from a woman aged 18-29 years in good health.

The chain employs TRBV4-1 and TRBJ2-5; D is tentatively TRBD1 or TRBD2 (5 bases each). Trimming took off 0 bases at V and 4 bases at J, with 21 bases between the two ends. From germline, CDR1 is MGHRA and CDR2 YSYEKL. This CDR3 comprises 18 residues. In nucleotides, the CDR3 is TGCGCCAGCAGCCAAGATCGAGGACCCCGGGACGTAGGAGAGACCCAGTACTTC. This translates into CASSQDRGPRDVGETQYF.

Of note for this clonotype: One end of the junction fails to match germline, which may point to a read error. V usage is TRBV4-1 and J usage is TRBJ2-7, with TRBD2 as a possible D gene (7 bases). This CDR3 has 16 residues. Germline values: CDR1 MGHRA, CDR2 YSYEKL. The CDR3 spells CASIQESRGGYYEQYF. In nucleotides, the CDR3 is TGCGCCAGCATCCAAGAGTCCAGGGGAGGGTACTACGAGCAGTACTTC.

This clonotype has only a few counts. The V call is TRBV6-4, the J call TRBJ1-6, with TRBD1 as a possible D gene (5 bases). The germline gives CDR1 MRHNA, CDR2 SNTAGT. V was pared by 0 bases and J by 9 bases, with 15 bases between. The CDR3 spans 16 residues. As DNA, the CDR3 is TGTGCCAGCAGTGACTCACCCGGGACGTACGGTTCACCCCTCCACTTT. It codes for CASSDSPGTYGSPLHF.

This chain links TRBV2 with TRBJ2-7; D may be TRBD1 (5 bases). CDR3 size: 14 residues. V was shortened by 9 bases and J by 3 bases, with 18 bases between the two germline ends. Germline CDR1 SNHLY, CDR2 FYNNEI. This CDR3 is CASRPVGQVYEQYV. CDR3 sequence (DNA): TGTGCCAGTCGGCCAGTGGGGCAAGTCTACGAGCAGTACGTC.

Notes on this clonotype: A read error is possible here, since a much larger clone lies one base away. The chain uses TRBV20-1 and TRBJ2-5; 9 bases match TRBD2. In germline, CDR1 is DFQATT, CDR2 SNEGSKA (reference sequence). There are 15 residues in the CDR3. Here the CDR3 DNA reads TGCAGTACTAGAGTTTTAGCGGGAGCCCCAGAGACCCAGTACTTC. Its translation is CSTRVLAGAPETQYF.

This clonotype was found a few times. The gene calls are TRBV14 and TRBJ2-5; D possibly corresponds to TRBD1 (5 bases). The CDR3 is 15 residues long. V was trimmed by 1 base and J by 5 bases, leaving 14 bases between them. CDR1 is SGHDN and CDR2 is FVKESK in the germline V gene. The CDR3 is CASSQVQGGAETQYF. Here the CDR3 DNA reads TGTGCCAGCAGCCAAGTCCAGGGTGGTGCGGAGACCCAGTACTTC.

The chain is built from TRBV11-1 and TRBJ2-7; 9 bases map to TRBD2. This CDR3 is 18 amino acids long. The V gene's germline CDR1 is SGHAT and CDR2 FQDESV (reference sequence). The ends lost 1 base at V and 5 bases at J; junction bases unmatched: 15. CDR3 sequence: CASSLGWASGALSNEQYF. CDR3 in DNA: TGTGCCAGCAGCTTAGGTTGGGCTAGCGGGGCCCTATCAAACGAGCAGTACTTC.

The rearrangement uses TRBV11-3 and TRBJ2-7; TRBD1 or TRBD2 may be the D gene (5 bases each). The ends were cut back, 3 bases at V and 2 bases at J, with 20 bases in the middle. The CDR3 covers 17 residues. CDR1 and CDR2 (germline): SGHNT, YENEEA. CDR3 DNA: TGTGCCAGCAGCTTCGGGTTCCCCGGGACGGTTGCCTACGAGCAGTACGTC. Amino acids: CASSFGFPGTVAYEQYV.

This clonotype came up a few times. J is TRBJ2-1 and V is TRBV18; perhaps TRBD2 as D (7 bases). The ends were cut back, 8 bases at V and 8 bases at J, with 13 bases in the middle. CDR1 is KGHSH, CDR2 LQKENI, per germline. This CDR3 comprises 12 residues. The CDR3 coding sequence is TGTGCCAGCGCCGGGGGGCCGGATGAGCAGTTCTTC. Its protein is CASAGGPDEQFF.

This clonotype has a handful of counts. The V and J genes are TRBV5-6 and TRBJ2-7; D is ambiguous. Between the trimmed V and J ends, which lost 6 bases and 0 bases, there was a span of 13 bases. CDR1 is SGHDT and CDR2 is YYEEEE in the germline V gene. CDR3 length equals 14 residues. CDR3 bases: TGTGCCAGCAAGGTCGAAACCAACTCCTACGAGCAGTACTTC. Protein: CASKVETNSYEQYF.

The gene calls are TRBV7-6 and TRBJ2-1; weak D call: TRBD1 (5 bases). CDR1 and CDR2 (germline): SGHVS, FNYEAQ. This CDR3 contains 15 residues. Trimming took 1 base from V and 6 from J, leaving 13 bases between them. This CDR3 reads CASSLGPGIINEQFF. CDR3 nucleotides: TGTGCCAGCAGCTTAGGGCCAGGGATTATCAATGAGCAGTTCTTC.

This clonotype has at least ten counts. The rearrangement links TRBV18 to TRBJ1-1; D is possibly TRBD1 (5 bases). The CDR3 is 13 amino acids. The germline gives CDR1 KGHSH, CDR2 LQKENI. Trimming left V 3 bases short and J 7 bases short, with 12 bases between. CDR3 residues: CASSPGPGNEAFF. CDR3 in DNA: TGTGCCAGCTCACCGGGGCCTGGGAATGAAGCTTTCTTT.